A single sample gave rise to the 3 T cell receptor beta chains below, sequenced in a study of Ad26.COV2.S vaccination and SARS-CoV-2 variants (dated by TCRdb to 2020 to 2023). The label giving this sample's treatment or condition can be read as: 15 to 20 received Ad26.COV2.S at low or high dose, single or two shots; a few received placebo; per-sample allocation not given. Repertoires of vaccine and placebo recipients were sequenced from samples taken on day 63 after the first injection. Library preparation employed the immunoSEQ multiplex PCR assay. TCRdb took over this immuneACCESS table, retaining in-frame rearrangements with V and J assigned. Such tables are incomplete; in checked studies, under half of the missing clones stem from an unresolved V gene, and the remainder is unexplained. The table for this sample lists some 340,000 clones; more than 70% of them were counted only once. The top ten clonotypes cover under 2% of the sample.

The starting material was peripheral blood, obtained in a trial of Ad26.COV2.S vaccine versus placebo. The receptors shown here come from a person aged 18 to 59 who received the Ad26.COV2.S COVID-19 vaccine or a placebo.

CDR3 amino acids: CASSLFRRGGMNTEAFF. The CDR3 DNA reads as TGTGCCAGCAGCCTCTTCCGCCGGGGGGGGATGAACACTGAAGCTTTCTTT. This sequence joins TRBV27 and TRBJ1-1, with a possible D match to TRBD1 (5 bases). V dropped 6 bases and J dropped 0 bases, with 20 bases sitting between them. CDR1 MNHEY and CDR2 SMNVEV come from the germline V gene (reference sequence). This CDR3 contains 17 residues.

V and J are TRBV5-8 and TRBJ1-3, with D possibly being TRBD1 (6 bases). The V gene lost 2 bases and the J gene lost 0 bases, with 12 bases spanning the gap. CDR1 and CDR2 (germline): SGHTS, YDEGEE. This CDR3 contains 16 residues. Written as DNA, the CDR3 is TGTGCCAGCAGCTTACTGACCAGGGGCTCTGGAAACACCATATATTTT. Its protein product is CASSLLTRGSGNTIYF.

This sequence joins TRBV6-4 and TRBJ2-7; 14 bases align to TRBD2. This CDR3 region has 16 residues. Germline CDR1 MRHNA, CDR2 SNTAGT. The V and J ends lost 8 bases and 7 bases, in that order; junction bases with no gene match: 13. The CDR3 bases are TGTGCCAGCCGAGACATGAGACTAGCGGGGGGGCGGGAGCAGTACTTC. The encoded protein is CASRDMRLAGGREQYF.